This T cell receptor beta chain comes out of a study of identical twins. Study results and limitations: There were fewer insertions in abundant cord blood beta clonotypes, but memory repertoires showed no such pattern.

A note on this clonotype: Antigen unknown.

Template switching added a universal primer site, and cDNA bore unique molecular identifiers. MiXCR, run by TCRdb on the 5' RACE reads, gives a single entry per CDR3 protein. Here the sample spans fewer than 500,000 distinct CDR3 sequences, roughly 13% being singletons. V gave up 7 bases and J gave up 6 bases, with 16 bases separating them. This CDR3 has 13 amino acids. Germline V gene data show CDR1 as MNHEY and CDR2 as SVGEGT. The same sample was also used in a study of yellow fever vaccine responses in identical twins.

The sequenced material came from CD4+ T cells sorted from blood. This receptor was identified in a young woman in good health. The rearrangement links TRBV6-2 or TRBV6-3 to TRBJ2-7; D possibly corresponds to TRBD2 (5 bases). CDR3 in amino acids: CASTDGGGREQYF. In nucleotides, the CDR3 is TGTGCCAGCACCGACGGCGGCGGGCGCGAGCAGTACTTC.